Sequencing of this TCR beta chain was carried out in a study of T cells after yellow fever vaccination. MiXCR, applied by TCRdb to the 5' RACE reads, yields one record per CDR3 protein. The sample yields 150,000 to 200,000 distinct CDR3 sequences, 6% to 7.5% seen once. Germline loops: CDR1 SGHTA, CDR2 FQGTGA. This CDR3 contains 13 residues. Trimming removed 5 bases from V and 5 bases from J, with 10 bases in between. Only a few counts were recorded for this clonotype. The chain carries TRBV7-3 and TRBJ2-1; D possibly corresponds to TRBD2 (6 bases). The TCR comes from a man younger than 35 who received the YFV17D yellow fever vaccine. This sample comprised CD4+ T cells sorted from PBMCs, obtained 4 to 5 days after the first yellow fever vaccination. The CDR3 sequence is CASSPGVNNEQFF. The CDR3 bases are TGTGCCAGCAGCCCGGGGGTGAACAATGAGCAGTTCTTC.